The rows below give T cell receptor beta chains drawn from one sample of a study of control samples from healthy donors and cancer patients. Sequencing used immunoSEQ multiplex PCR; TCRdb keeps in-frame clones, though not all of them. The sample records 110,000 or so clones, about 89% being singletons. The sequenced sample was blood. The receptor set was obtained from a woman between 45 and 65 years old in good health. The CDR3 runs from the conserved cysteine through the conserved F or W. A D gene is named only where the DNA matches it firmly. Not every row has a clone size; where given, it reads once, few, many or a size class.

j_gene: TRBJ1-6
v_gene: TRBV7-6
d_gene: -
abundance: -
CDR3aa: CASSGSQGMASPLHF
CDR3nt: TGTGCCAGCAGCGGATCACAGGGAATGGCTTCACCCCTCCACTTT

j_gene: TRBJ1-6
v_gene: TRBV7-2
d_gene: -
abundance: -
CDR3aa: CASSLDVGGSYNSPLHF
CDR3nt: TGTGCCAGCAGCTTAGATGTTGGAGGCTCCTATAATTCACCCCTCCACTTT

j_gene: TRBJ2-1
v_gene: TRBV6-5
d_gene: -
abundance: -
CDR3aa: CASRLAGASYNEQFF
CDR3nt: TGTGCCAGCCGCCTGGCGGGTGCTTCCTACAATGAGCAGTTCTTC

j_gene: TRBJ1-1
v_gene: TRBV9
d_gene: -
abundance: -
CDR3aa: CASSVEGGSGSGAFF
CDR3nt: TGTGCCAGCAGCGTTGAGGGGGGTTCAGGCTCTGGAGCTTTCTTT

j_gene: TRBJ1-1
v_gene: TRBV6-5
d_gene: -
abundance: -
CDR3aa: CASTSGFGVPNEAFF
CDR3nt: TGTGCCAGCACATCTGGTTTCGGGGTTCCAAACGAAGCTTTCTTT

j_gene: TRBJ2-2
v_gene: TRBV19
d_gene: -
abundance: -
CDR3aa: CASSMPRGSTGELFF
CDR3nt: TGTGCCAGTAGTATGCCCCGGGGGTCAACCGGGGAGCTGTTTTTT

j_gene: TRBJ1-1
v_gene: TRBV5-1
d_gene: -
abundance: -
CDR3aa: CASSLVPGVTEAFF
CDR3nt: TGCGCCAGCAGCTTGGTGCCAGGAGTGACTGAAGCTTTCTTT

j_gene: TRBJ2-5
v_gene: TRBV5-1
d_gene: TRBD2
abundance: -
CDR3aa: CASSLGTSGSQETQYF
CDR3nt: TGCGCCAGCAGCTTGGGGACTAGCGGGAGCCAAGAGACCCAGTACTTC

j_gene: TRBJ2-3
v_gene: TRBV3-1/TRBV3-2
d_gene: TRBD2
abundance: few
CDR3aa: CASSRGLGVSSANTQYF
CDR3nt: TGTGCCAGCAGCCGCGGACTAGGGGTCAGCTCCGCAAATACGCAGTATTTT

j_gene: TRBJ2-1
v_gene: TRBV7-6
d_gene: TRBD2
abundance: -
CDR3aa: CAIQGLAGVPYNEQFF
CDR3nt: TGTGCCATCCAGGGACTAGCGGGAGTCCCCTACAATGAGCAGTTCTTC

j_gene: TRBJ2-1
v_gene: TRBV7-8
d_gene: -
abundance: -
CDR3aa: CASSGSIWGSYNEQFF
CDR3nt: TGTGCCAGCAGCGGTAGTATTTGGGGCTCCTACAATGAGCAGTTCTTC

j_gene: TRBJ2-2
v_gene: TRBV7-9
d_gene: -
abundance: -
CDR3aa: CASSLDPAGELFF
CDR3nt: TGTGCCAGCAGCTTAGATCCAGCCGGGGAGCTGTTTTTT

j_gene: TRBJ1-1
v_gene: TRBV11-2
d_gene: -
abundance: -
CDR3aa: CASSPQVAWTEAFF
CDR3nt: TGTGCCAGCAGCCCGCAGGTGGCTTGGACTGAAGCTTTCTTT

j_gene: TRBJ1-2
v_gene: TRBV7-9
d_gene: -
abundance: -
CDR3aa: CASSLSYYGYTF
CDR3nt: TGTGCCAGCAGCTTATCTTACTATGGCTACACCTTC

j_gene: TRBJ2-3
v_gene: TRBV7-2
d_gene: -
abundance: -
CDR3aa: CASSFDRTDTQYF
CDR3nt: TGTGCCAGCAGCTTCGACCGCACAGATACGCAGTATTTT

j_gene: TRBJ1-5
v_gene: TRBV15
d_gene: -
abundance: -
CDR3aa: CATSKGSISNQPQHF
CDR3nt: TGTGCCACCAGTAAGGGTTCCATTAGCAATCAGCCCCAGCATTTT

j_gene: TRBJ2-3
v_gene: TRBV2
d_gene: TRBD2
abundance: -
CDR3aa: CASGGSGGASTDTQYF
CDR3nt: TGTGCCAGCGGGGGTAGCGGGGGGGCCAGCACAGATACGCAGTATTTT

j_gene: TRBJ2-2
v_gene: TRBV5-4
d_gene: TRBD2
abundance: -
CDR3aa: CASSPGTSGTGELFF
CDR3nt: TGTGCCAGCAGCCCCGGGACTAGCGGGACGGGGGAGCTGTTTTTT

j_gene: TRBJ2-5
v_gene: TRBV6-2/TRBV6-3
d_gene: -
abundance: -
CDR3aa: CASSYGVGQETQYF
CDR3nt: TGTGCCAGCAGTTACGGGGTAGGTCAAGAGACCCAGTACTTC

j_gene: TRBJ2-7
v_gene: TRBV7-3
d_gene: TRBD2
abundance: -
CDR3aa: CASSLSGGSYEQYF
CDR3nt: TGTGCCAGCAGCTTAAGCGGGGGGTCCTACGAGCAGTACTTC

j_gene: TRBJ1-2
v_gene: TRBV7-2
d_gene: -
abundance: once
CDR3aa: CASSLGGSSVYGYTF
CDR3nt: TGTGCCAGCAGCTTAGGAGGATCTAGTGTCTATGGCTACACCTTC

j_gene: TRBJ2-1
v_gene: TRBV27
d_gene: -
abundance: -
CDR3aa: CASSLFRGANEQFF
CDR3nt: TGTGCCAGCAGTTTATTTCGGGGGGCAAATGAGCAGTTCTTC

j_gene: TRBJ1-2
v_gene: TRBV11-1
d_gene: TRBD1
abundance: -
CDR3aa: CASGGQENGYTF
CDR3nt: TGTGCCAGCGGAGGACAGGAGAATGGCTACACCTTC

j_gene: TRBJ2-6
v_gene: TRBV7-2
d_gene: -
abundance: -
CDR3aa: CASSLGGVSGANVLTF
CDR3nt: TGTGCCAGCAGCTTAGGGGGCGTCTCTGGGGCCAACGTCCTGACTTTC

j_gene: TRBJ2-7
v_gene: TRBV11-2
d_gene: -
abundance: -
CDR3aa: CASINSGAGEDEQYF
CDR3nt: TGTGCCAGCATCAACAGCGGGGCAGGGGAAGACGAGCAGTACTTC

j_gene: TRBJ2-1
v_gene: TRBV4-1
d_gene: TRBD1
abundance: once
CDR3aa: CASSQKDRGLIGSYNEQFF
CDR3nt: TGCGCCAGCAGCCAAAAAGACAGGGGGCTGATCGGCTCCTACAATGAGCAGTTCTTC

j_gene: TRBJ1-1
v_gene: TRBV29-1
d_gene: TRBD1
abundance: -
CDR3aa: CSAGADRAAMNTEAFF
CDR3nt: TGCAGCGCGGGGGCGGACAGGGCGGCTATGAACACTGAAGCTTTCTTT

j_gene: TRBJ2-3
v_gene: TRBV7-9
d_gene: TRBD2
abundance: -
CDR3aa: CASSLGWGGSQYF
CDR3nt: TGTGCCAGCAGCTTGGGTTGGGGAGGGTCTCAGTATTTT

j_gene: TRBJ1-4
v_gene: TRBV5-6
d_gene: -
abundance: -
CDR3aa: CASSLGAEKLFF
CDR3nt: TGTGCCAGCAGCTTGGGGGCGGAAAAACTGTTTTTT

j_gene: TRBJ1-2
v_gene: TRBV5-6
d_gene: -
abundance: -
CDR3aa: CASKRAPAGRVANYGYTF
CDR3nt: TGTGCCAGCAAAAGGGCTCCGGCCGGCAGGGTTGCTAACTATGGCTACACCTTC

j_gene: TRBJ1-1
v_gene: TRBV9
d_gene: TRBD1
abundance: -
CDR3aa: CASSVKPGGTEAFF
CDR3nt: TGTGCCAGCAGCGTTAAACCAGGGGGCACTGAAGCTTTCTTT

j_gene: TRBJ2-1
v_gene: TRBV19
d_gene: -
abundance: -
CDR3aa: CASSIVEGNEQFF
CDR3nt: TGTGCCAGTAGTATAGTGGAGGGGAATGAGCAGTTCTTC

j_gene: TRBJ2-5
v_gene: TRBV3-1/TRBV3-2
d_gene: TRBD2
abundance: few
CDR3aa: CASSRRLAVQETQYF
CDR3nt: TGTGCCAGCAGCCGGCGGCTAGCGGTACAAGAGACCCAGTACTTC

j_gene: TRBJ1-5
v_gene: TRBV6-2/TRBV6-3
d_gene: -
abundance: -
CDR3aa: CASSYSPTPQHF
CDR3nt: TGTGCCAGCAGTTACTCCCCTACCCCCCAGCATTTT

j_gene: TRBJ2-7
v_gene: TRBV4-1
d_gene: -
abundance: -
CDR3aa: CASSHRHEGLPYEQYF
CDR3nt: TGCGCCAGCAGCCACCGTCATGAAGGGCTCCCCTACGAGCAGTACTTC

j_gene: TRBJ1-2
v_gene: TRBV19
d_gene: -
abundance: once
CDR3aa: CASKGVFYGYTF
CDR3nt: TGTGCCAGTAAAGGGGTGTTCTATGGCTACACCTTC

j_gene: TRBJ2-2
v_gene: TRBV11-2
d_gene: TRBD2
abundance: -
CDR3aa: CASSLVAGGPTGELFF
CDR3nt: TGTGCCAGCAGCTTAGTGGCGGGGGGTCCCACCGGGGAGCTGTTTTTT

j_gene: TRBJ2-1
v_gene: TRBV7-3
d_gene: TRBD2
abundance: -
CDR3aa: CASSSSGSRYNEQFF
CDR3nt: TGTGCCAGCAGCTCAAGCGGGAGTCGCTACAATGAGCAGTTCTTC

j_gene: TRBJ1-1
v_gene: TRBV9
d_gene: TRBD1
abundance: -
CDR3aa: CASSVGGTGHTEAFF
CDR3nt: TGTGCCAGCAGCGTCGGGGGGACAGGTCACACTGAAGCTTTCTTT

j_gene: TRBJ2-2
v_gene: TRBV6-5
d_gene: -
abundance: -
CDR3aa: CASSSGRGPGELFF
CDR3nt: TGTGCCAGCTCTTCTGGGCGGGGGCCCGGGGAGCTGTTTTTT

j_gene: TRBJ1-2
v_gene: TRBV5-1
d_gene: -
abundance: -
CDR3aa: CASSLARGHGYTF
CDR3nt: TGCGCCAGCAGCTTGGCCCGGGGACATGGCTACACCTTC